Each of the 30 T cell receptor beta chains below was sequenced from the same sample in a study of T-cell reconstitution after alpha-beta-depleted transplantation in children. This sample's TCRbeta library carried unique molecular identifier barcodes. From the PCR reads, TCRdb called clonotypes with MiXCR, one entry per CDR3 protein. The sample holds 400,000 to 550,000 distinct CDR3 sequences; about 10% are singletons and the top ten take around 2%. Sequenced material: PBMCs, taken before TCRalphabeta/CD19-depleted stem cell transplant. These receptors were taken from a child aged 2 to 15 with inherited bone marrow failure, due to receive a stem cell transplant.

This clonotype came up many times. The rearrangement links TRBV11-3 to TRBJ2-1; D unresolved. CDR1 SGHNT and CDR2 YENEEA come from the germline V gene. Trimming cost V 2 bases and J 2 bases, with 13 bases left between them. The CDR3 extends over 16 amino acids. The CDR3 region has the DNA TGTGCCAGCAGCTTACCTCTAGTGTCCCCCTACAATGAGCAGTTCTTC. Protein: CASSLPLVSPYNEQFF.

J is TRBJ2-1 and V is TRBV7-2, with 13 bases that match TRBD2. J gave up 12 bases and V 1 base, and 3 bases lay outside the gene matches. The V gene's germline CDR1 is SGHTA and CDR2 FQGNSA. CDR3 size: 14 residues. The CDR3 nucleotides read TGTGCCAGCAGCTTAGAGGGACTAGCGGGAAGGCAGTTCTTC. This gives the protein CASSLEGLAGRQFF.

This clonotype was seen repeatedly, ten times or more. V usage is TRBV7-9 and J usage is TRBJ2-1, with 9 bases identical to TRBD2. The V and J ends lost 1 base and 4 bases, in that order; junction bases with no gene match: 2. Per the germline V gene, CDR1 is SEHNR and CDR2 is FQNEAQ (reference sequence). This CDR3 spans 15 amino acids. DNA of the CDR3: TGTGCCAGCAGCTTAGGACTAGCGGAGTACAATGAGCAGTTCTTC. This encodes CASSLGLAEYNEQFF.

In its sample, this clonotype was seen many times. The V and J genes are TRBV4-2 and TRBJ2-1; 9 positions agree with TRBD2. Germline values: CDR1 LGHNA, CDR2 YNFKEQ. The V gene end was trimmed by 0 bases and the J gene end by 4 bases; junction bases not matched to a gene: 4. The length of the CDR3 is 16 residues. CDR3 residues: CASSQEGLASYNEQFF. The CDR3 region has the DNA TGTGCCAGCAGCCAAGAGGGACTAGCAAGTTACAATGAGCAGTTCTTC.

This clonotype was observed a few times. Here the CDR3 DNA reads TGTGCCAGCTCAGCCAGGGACATCCTAGAGACCCAGTACTTC. It translates to CASSARDILETQYF. The chain uses TRBV18 and TRBJ2-5, with D maybe TRBD1 (6 bases). Trimming cost V 5 bases and J 4 bases, with 14 bases left between them. CDR1 KGHSH and CDR2 LQKENI come from the germline V gene. The CDR3 loop spans 14 amino acids.

This clonotype occurred many times. DNA for the CDR3: TGTGCCAGCAGCTTAGGATGGCGGACAGGGGAAGAGACCCAGTACTTC. It specifies CASSLGWRTGEETQYF. V gene TRBV7-9 combines with J gene TRBJ2-5, with 9 bases matching TRBD1. The CDR3 has 16 amino acids. Germline V CDR1 and CDR2: SEHNR, FQNEAQ (reference sequence). V was pared by 1 base and J by 3 bases, with 6 bases of the junction left unmatched.

The V call is TRBV7-9, the J call TRBJ2-7; D might be TRBD1 (6 bases). Trimming removed 3 bases at V and 7 bases at J, with 10 bases between. Germline V gene sequence: CDR1 SEHNR, CDR2 FQNEAQ (reference sequence). The CDR3 loop spans 12 amino acids. The CDR3 bases are TGTGCCAGCAGCTTTGGGGACACTGAGCAGTACTTC. Amino acid sequence: CASSFGDTEQYF.

This clonotype was observed many times. V and J are TRBV29-1 and TRBJ1-4, with D perhaps TRBD1 (5 bases). The V end lost 4 bases, the J end lost 5 bases, and 8 bases lay between the germline ends. The CDR3 consists of 12 residues. The V gene's germline CDR1 is SQVTM and CDR2 ANQGSEA. Here the CDR3 reads CSVVGTNEKLFF. CDR3 nucleotides: TGCAGCGTTGTGGGGACGAATGAAAAACTGTTTTTT. Variable domain in full (rest from reference TRBV29-1 and TRBJ1-4): SAVISQKPSRDICQRGTSLTIQCQVDSQVTMMFWYRQQPGQSLTLIATANQGSEATYESGFVIDKFPISRPNLTFSTLTVSNMSPEDSSIYLCSVVGTNEKLFFGSGTQLSVL.

Many counts were recorded for this clonotype. The genes are TRBV18 and TRBJ2-1, with D perhaps matching TRBD2 (5 bases). V shed 1 base and J shed 10 bases, with 8 bases lying between them. This CDR3 has 12 residues. Germline CDR1 reads KGHSH; CDR2 reads LQKENI. DNA of the CDR3: TGTGCCAGCTCACCACAGAGGGAAGAGCAGTTCTTC. Amino acids: CASSPQREEQFF.

This clonotype has ten or more counts. This rearrangement joins TRBV4-3 to TRBJ2-2, with D unresolved. The CDR3 runs to 16 residues. Germline V gene data show CDR1 as LGHNA and CDR2 as YSLEER. Trimming took 1 base from V and 5 from J, leaving 14 bases between them. CDR3 DNA: TGCGCCAGCAGCCAAGGATGGCTCCTAAGGACCGGGGAGCTGTTTTTT. Protein sequence: CASSQGWLLRTGELFF.

The table lists this clonotype with many counts. This chain joins TRBV3-1 and TRBJ2-1; 10 bases are shared with TRBD2. V gave up 0 bases and J gave up 8 bases; unmatched junction bases: 7. The CDR3 runs to 16 residues. CDR1 is LGHDT and CDR2 is YNNKEL in the germline V gene (reference sequence). The CDR3 DNA reads TGTGCCAGCAGCCAAGATGTGGGACTAGCGCCCCATGAGCAGTTCTTC. It yields the protein CASSQDVGLAPHEQFF.

This clonotype was observed at least ten times. V is TRBV20-1 and J is TRBJ2-3; 7 bases are shared with TRBD1. V lost 0 bases, J lost 4 bases, and 19 bases stayed unmatched. Germline V gives CDR1 DFQATT, CDR2 SNEGSKA (reference sequence). The CDR3 length is 19 residues. CDR3 amino acids: CSARDRSHVKRGQADTQYF. DNA for the CDR3: TGCAGTGCTAGAGATAGGTCACACGTTAAGAGGGGGCAGGCAGATACGCAGTATTTT.

The chain combines TRBV20-1 with TRBJ1-1; D unclear. Trimming took 3 bases from V and 5 from J, leaving 34 bases between them. The CDR3 consists of 20 residues. CDR1 and CDR2 (germline): DFQATT, SNEGSKA (reference sequence). The CDR3: CSARVSDTAGMYSKRTEAFF. CDR3 sequence (DNA): TGCAGTGCTAGGGTTTCTGATACTGCGGGGATGTACTCGAAGAGAACTGAAGCTTTCTTT.

This clonotype was found many times. V and J are TRBV24-1 and TRBJ2-3; D gene ambiguous. The germline V gene has CDR1 KGHDR and CDR2 SFDVKD. Trimming removed 5 bases from V and 0 bases from J, with 8 bases in between. This CDR3 is 14 amino acids long. The CDR3 loop reads CATSATGSTDTQYF. The CDR3 nucleotides are TGTGCCACCAGTGCCACGGGTAGCACAGATACGCAGTATTTT.

Many counts were recorded for this clonotype. The chain employs TRBV12-3 or TRBV12-4 and TRBJ2-7; D remains ambiguous. The CDR3 loop spans 13 amino acids. V was trimmed by 5 bases and J by 4 bases, leaving 12 bases between them. This CDR3 reads CASSGDDGYEQYF. The CDR3 nucleotides read TGTGCCAGCAGTGGGGATGACGGGTACGAGCAGTACTTC.

The V gene is TRBV5-6, the J gene TRBJ2-7; D gene uncertain. Germline V CDR1 and CDR2: SGHDT, YYEEEE. The length of the CDR3 is 13 residues. The V gene lost 4 bases and the J gene lost 6 bases, with 14 bases spanning the gap. This CDR3 is CASSPGPRSEQYF. The CDR3, as DNA: TGTGCCAGCAGCCCCGGGCCCAGGAGCGAGCAGTACTTC.

This clonotype appeared many times. CDR3 in amino acids: CASSQVFFAAVAEDTQYF. As DNA, the CDR3 is TGCGCCAGCAGCCAAGTCTTCTTCGCGGCGGTAGCGGAAGATACGCAGTATTTT. V gene TRBV4-3 combines with J gene TRBJ2-3; tentative D call: TRBD2 (6 bases). V lost 1 base and J 5 bases, leaving 22 bases between the germline ends. The CDR3 has 18 amino acids. Germline V lookup: CDR1 LGHNA, CDR2 YSLEER.

This clonotype was seen repeatedly, ten times or more. This sequence joins TRBV3-1 and TRBJ2-3; no clear D gene. Between the trimmed V and J ends, which lost 0 bases and 4 bases, there was a span of 11 bases. The CDR3 is made up of 15 amino acids. The germline V gene encodes CDR1 LGHDT and CDR2 YNNKEL (reference sequence). The CDR3 region has the DNA TGTGCCAGCAGCCAAGATCCTGGAGAGTCAGATACGCAGTATTTT. Residues: CASSQDPGESDTQYF.

This clonotype was counted at least ten times. The chain uses TRBV30 and TRBJ2-7; possible D gene TRBD1, 6 bases. This CDR3 has 13 amino acids. Germline lookup yields CDR1 GTSNPN and CDR2 SVGIG (reference sequence). Deletions cut 0 bases from V and 5 bases from J, with 11 bases between. The CDR3 here is CAWSVRTDNEQYF. The CDR3 bases are TGTGCCTGGAGTGTAAGGACAGACAACGAGCAGTACTTC.

This clonotype was seen ten or more times. V gene TRBV27 combines with J gene TRBJ2-1; 8 bases match TRBD1. The V and J ends lost 2 bases and 7 bases, in that order; junction bases with no gene match: 4. Per germline, CDR1 MNHEY and CDR2 SMNVEV (reference sequence). The CDR3 spans 14 residues. The CDR3 spells CASSLGTGQNEQFF. CDR3 bases: TGTGCCAGCAGTTTAGGGACAGGTCAAAATGAGCAGTTCTTC.

This clonotype was seen ten or more times. The rearrangement uses TRBV30 and TRBJ2-7, with 7 bases matching TRBD2. This CDR3 is 14 amino acids long. V dropped 0 bases and J dropped 2; count of bases not matched to a gene: 4. Germline CDR1 GTSNPN, CDR2 SVGIG (reference sequence). CDR3 loop: CAWSVASGTYEQYF. CDR3 nucleotides: TGTGCCTGGAGTGTGGCTAGCGGAACCTACGAGCAGTACTTC. Full variable domain (rest looked up from reference TRBV30 and TRBJ2-7): SQTIHQWPATLVQPVGSPLSLECTVEGTSNPNLYWYRQAAGRGLQLLFYSVGIGQISSEVPQNLSASRPQDRQFILSSKKLLLSDSGFYLCAWSVASGTYEQYFGPGTRLTVT.

In its sample, this clonotype was seen a few times. The chain employs TRBV20-1 and TRBJ2-2; D may be TRBD2 (5 bases). The CDR3 length is 13 residues. V lost 7 bases and J 0 bases, leaving 9 bases between the germline ends. The germline V gene has CDR1 DFQATT and CDR2 SNEGSKA (reference sequence). As DNA, the CDR3 is TGCAGTGTCGGGATCGCGAACACCGGGGAGCTGTTTTTT. This gives the protein CSVGIANTGELFF.

This CDR3 reads CASSWGGRPGTYEQYF. The CDR3 DNA sequence: TGCGCCAGCAGCTGGGGGGGCAGGCCGGGTACCTACGAGCAGTACTTC. The genes are TRBV5-1 and TRBJ2-7; tentatively, D is TRBD2 (7 bases). Germline V lookup: CDR1 SGHRS, CDR2 YFSETQ. The CDR3 contains 16 residues. Trimming pared 3 bases from V and 2 bases from J, leaving 18 bases between. Complete variable domain (other parts from reference TRBV5-1 and TRBJ2-7): KAGVTQTPRYLIKTRGQQVTLSCSPISGHRSVSWYQQTPGQGLQFLFEYFSETQRNKGNFPGRFSGRQFSNSRSEMNVSTLELGDSALYLCASSWGGRPGTYEQYFGPGTRLTVT.

This clonotype was found once. A much larger clone sits a single nucleotide away, making a read error possible. The V and J genes are TRBV6-1 and TRBJ2-2; possible D gene TRBD2, 5 bases. Trimming pared 5 bases from V and 4 bases from J, leaving 11 bases between. Germline CDR1 is MNHNS and CDR2 is SASEGT. This CDR3 is 14 amino acids long. CDR3 protein: CASSRELITGELFF. In DNA, the CDR3 is TGTGCCAGCAGTAGGGAGCTGATCACCGGGGAGCTGTTTTTT.

This chain joins TRBV5-1 and TRBJ2-1, with 11 bases fitting TRBD1. Germline V CDR1 and CDR2: SGHRS, YFSETQ. The CDR3 sequence is 15 residues long. Germline trimming cut 7 bases from V and 4 bases from J; bases unmatched to any gene: 7. In DNA form, the CDR3 reads TGCGCCAGCTCCGGGGACAGGGGGGGGTACAATGAGCAGTTCTTC. Residues: CASSGDRGGYNEQFF.

A few counts support this clonotype. The CDR3 nucleotides are TGTGCCAGCACCCTGATGGCTTGGACCGAGTGGAAAGGAGAGACCCAGTACTTC. Its translation: CASTLMAWTEWKGETQYF. The rearrangement links TRBV2 to TRBJ2-5; D is ambiguous. The CDR3 loop spans 18 amino acids. The germline V and J ends were trimmed by 7 bases and 4 bases, with 28 bases remaining between them. Germline CDR1 reads SNHLY; CDR2 reads FYNNEI.

There are many counts of this clonotype. The gene calls are TRBV4-3 and TRBJ2-2, with D maybe TRBD2 (6 bases). The CDR3 has 19 amino acids. V was clipped by 0 bases and J by 4 bases, with 21 bases between them. The germline gives CDR1 LGHNA, CDR2 YSLEER. The CDR3 loop is CASSQERQTSSSGTGELFF. In nucleotides, the CDR3 is TGCGCCAGCAGCCAAGAGCGGCAAACTAGCTCGAGCGGCACCGGGGAGCTGTTTTTT.

This clonotype was picked up many times. This rearrangement joins TRBV6-6 to TRBJ2-7; D perhaps matches TRBD1 (6 bases). CDR1 is MNHNY and CDR2 is SVGAGI in the germline V gene (reference sequence). The CDR3 spans 13 residues. V was shortened by 5 bases and J by 2 bases, with 10 bases between the two germline ends. CDR3 amino acids: CASSRQETYEQYF. For the CDR3, the DNA is TGTGCCAGCAGTCGACAGGAAACCTACGAGCAGTACTTC.

The sample holds many counts of this clonotype. This chain links TRBV7-9 with TRBJ2-1; D gene unclear. The CDR3 contains 13 residues. Between the trimmed V and J ends, which lost 2 bases and 7 bases, there was a span of 9 bases. Germline V gene lookup returns CDR1 SEHNR and CDR2 FQNEAQ (reference sequence). This CDR3 is CASSLSSRNEQFF. CDR3 nucleotide sequence: TGTGCCAGCAGCTTATCATCTAGAAATGAGCAGTTCTTC.

This clonotype was counted ten times or more. This chain links TRBV28 with TRBJ1-2; weak D call: TRBD1 (5 bases). Germline values: CDR1 MDHEN, CDR2 SYDVKM. With 5 bases removed from V and 1 base from J, the gap between germline ends came to 23 bases. This CDR3 comprises 18 residues. CDR3 sequence: CASSPLGRRGNVNYGYTF. DNA for the CDR3: TGTGCCAGCAGTCCCCTTGGCAGGCGGGGCAATGTTAACTATGGCTACACCTTC.